This T cell receptor beta chain was obtained from a study of tissue T cells after allogeneic stem cell transplantation. Overall study results and limits: In patients and mice, blood and spleen missed much of tissue repertoire. Anatomically similar tissues had similar TCR repertoires within each patient.

V dropped 0 bases and J dropped 7 bases, with 13 bases sitting between them. This CDR3 comprises 14 residues. CDR1 GFQATS and CDR2 STVNSAI come from the germline V gene. About this clone: The target antigen is unknown. Gene and germline names: mouse. The read ends 1 residue early relative to the CDR3; the germline J gene fills the gap.

TCRdb's copy holds only in-frame clones and misses some; the assay was immunoSEQ multiplex PCR. In the table there are around 51,000 clones, about three quarters of which are singletons. The clonotype comes from a pool of C57BL/6 mice in good health. The chain is built from TRBV20 and TRBJ2-1, with a possible D match to TRBD1 (5 bases). Source material: sorted cells pooled from one or two spleens. The CDR3 is CGARDQQGGAEQFF. The sequenced part of the CDR3 DNA is TGTGGTGCTAGGGATCAGCAGGGAGGAGCTGAGCAGTTC.